Sequencing of this T cell receptor beta chain was carried out in a study of T cells in Graves' hyperthyroidism and ophthalmopathy. V was trimmed by 2 bases and J by 8 bases, leaving 10 bases between them. The CDR3 extends over 13 amino acids. Germline loops: CDR1 SGHTS, CDR2 YDEGEE. In this sample, this clonotype turned up a few times. Its antigen is unidentified. Template material for amplifying TCR beta CDR3 regions consisted of RNA transcripts. HTBI primers drove first-round RT-PCR of the TCR CDR3. TCRdb re-analysed the multiplex PCR reads in MiXCR, keeping a single row per CDR3 protein. There are about 660,000 distinct CDR3 sequences in the sample; 45% occur only once, and less than 9.5% lies in the top ten. Findings and limits, study-wide: From stable hyperthyroidism, ophthalmopathy was set apart by a 13 V-J model. Blood also contained most expanded thyroid clonotypes above 0.001. The model predicted ophthalmopathy a median 6.5 months before onset.

V and J are TRBV5-8 and TRBJ1-4; possibly TRBD1 for D (6 bases). The sequence was collected from an adult man with Graves' disease, either hyperthyroidism or ophthalmopathy (not recorded which). The material sequenced was peripheral blood or thyroid tissue (not recorded which). CDR3 sequence: CASSLRGVEKLFF. The DNA of the CDR3 is TGTGCCAGCAGCTTAAGGGGGGTAGAAAAACTGTTTTTT.